Sequencing of this TCR beta chain was carried out in a study of blood T cells in healthy people across ages. A sample-barcoded 5' primer and a J-beta primer mix were used in a second PCR of roughly 6 to 11 cycles. A template-switch adaptor containing 12 random nucleotides labeled each cDNA molecule. TCRdb re-called the 5' RACE reads through MiXCR, storing one row per CDR3 protein. The sample carries around 670,000 distinct CDR3 sequences, less than 35% recorded once. This clonotype was recorded many times. V dropped 5 bases and J dropped 2 bases, with 10 bases sitting between them. The CDR3 runs 13 residues. The V gene's germline CDR1 is DFQATT and CDR2 SNEGSKA (reference sequence).

The receptor comes from a woman at least 80 years old in good health. Sequencing was carried out using blood. The chain recombines TRBV20-1 with TRBJ2-1, with D unclear. CDR3 sequence (DNA): TGCAGTGCTGTGGGAACTACCTACAATGAGCAGTTCTTC. Its protein product is CSAVGTTYNEQFF.